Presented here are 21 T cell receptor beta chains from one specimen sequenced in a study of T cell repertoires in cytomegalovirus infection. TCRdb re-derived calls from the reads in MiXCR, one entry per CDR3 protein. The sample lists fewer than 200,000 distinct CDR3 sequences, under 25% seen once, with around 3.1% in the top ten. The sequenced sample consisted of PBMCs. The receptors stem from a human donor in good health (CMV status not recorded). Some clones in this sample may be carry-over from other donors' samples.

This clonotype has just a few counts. CDR3 residues: CASTDTGRGNVLTF. The CDR3 nucleotides are TGTGCCAGCACCGATACAGGGCGGGGCAACGTCCTGACTTTC. V usage is TRBV6-2 or TRBV6-3 and J usage is TRBJ2-6; either TRBD1 or TRBD2 may supply D (6 bases each). The CDR3 spans 14 residues. V gave up 7 bases and J gave up 9 bases, with 16 bases separating them. Germline V CDR1 and CDR2: MNHEY, SVGEGT.

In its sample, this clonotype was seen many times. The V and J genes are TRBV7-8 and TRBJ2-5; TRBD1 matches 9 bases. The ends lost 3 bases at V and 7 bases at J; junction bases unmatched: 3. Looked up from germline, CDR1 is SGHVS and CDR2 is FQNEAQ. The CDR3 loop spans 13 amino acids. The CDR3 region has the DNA TGTGCCAGCAGCTTCCGACAGGGGGGGACCCAGTACTTC. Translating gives CASSFRQGGTQYF.

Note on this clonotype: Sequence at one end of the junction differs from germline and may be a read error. The CDR3 nucleotides are TGTGCCAGCAGCCAAGACCCGGACAGGGCCAATGAGCAGTTCTTC. Translated, it gives CASSQDPDRANEQFF. The chain joins TRBV4-1 to TRBJ2-1, with 8 bases that match TRBD1. The CDR3 is 15 amino acids. From germline, CDR1 is MGHRA and CDR2 YSYEKL.

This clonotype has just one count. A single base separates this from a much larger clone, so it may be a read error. For the CDR3, the DNA is TGTGCCAGCAGCGCTACTAGCGGAAAGCAGTCCTTC. This encodes CASSATSGKQSF. The chain combines TRBV7-2 with TRBJ2-1; 8 nucleotides match TRBD2. Per the germline V gene, CDR1 is SGHTA and CDR2 is FQGNSA. The CDR3 is 12 residues long.

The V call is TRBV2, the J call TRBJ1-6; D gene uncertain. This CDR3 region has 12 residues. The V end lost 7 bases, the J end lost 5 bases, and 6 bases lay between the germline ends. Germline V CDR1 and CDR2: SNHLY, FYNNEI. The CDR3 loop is CASTSHNSPLHF. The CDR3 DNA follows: TGTGCCAGCACCAGTCATAATTCACCCCTCCACTTT.

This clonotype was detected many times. The CDR3 spells CASSMRHSYEQYF. The CDR3 nucleotides read TGTGCCAGTAGTATGAGACACAGCTACGAGCAGTACTTC. The chain is built from TRBV19 and TRBJ2-7; D is unresolved. Per germline, CDR1 LNHDA and CDR2 SQIVND (reference sequence). The CDR3 has 13 amino acids. V gave up 3 bases and J gave up 3 bases, with 9 bases separating them.

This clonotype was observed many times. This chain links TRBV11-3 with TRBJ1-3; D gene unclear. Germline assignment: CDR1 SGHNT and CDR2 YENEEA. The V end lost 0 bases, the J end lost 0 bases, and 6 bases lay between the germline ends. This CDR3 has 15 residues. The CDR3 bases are TGTGCCAGCAGCTTAGACGGGCCCTCTGGAAACACCATATATTTT. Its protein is CASSLDGPSGNTIYF.

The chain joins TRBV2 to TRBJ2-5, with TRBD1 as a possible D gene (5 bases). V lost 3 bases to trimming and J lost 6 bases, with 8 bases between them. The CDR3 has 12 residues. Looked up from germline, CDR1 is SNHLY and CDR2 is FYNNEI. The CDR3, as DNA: TGTGCCAGCAGTGAGAACAGGAAGACCCAGTACTTC. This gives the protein CASSENRKTQYF.

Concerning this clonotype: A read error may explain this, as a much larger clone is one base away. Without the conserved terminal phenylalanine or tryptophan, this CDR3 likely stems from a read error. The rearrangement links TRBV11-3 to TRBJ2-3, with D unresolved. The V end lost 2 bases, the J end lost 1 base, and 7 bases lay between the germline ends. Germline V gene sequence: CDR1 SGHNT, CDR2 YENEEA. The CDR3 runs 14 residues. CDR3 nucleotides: TGTGCCAGCAGCTTAAAGTTTCGCACAGATACGCAGTATTCT. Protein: CASSLKFRTDTQYS.

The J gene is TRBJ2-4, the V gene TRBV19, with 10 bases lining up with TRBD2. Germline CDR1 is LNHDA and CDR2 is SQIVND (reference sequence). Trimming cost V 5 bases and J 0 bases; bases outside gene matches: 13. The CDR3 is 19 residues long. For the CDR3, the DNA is TGTGCCAGTAGTGGGAAAATAGCGGGGGGTACCTTAGCCAAAAACATTCAGTACTTC. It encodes CASSGKIAGGTLAKNIQYF.

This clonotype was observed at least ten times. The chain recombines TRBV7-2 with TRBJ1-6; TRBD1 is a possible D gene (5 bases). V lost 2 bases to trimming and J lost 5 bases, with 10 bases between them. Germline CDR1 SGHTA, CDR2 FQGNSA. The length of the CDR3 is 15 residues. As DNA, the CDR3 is TGTGCCAGCAGCTTACGGGGCCGCGATAATTCACCCCTCCACTTT. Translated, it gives CASSLRGRDNSPLHF.

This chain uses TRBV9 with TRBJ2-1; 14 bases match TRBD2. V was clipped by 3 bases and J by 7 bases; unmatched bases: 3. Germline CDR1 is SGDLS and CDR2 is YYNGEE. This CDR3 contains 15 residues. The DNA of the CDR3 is TGTGCCAGCAGCGCCGGGACTAGCGGGAGAAATGAGCAGTTCTTC. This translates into CASSAGTSGRNEQFF.

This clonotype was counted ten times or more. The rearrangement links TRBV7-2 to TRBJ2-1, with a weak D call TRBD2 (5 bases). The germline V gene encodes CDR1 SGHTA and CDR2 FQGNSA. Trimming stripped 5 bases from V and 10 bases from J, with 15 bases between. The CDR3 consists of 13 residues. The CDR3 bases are TGTGCCAGCAGCCGCCCCGAGATAGCGGAGCAGTTCTTC. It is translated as CASSRPEIAEQFF.

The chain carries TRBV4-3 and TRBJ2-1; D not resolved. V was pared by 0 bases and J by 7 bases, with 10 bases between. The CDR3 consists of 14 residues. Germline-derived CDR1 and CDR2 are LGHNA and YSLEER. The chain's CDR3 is CASSQDPGDNEQFF. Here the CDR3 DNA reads TGCGCCAGCAGCCAAGACCCTGGAGATAATGAGCAGTTCTTC.

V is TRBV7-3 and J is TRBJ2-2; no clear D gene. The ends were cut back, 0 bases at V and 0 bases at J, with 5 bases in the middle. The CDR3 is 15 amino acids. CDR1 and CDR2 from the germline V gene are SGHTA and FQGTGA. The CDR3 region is CASSLTLANTGELFF. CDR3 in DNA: TGTGCCAGCAGCTTAACGCTCGCGAACACCGGGGAGCTGTTTTTT.

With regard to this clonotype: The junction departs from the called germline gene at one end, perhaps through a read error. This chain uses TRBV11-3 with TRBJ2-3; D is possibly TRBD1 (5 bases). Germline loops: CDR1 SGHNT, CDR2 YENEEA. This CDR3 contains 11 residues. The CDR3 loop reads CASSETDAQYF. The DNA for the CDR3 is TGTGCCAGCAGTGAGACAGATGCGCAGTATTTT.

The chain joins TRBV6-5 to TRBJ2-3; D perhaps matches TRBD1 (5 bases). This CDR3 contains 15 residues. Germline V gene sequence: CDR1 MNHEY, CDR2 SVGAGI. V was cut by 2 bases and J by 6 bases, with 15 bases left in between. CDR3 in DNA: TGTGCCAGCAGTTACCACAGGACGAATGGGGATACGCAGTATTTT. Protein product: CASSYHRTNGDTQYF.

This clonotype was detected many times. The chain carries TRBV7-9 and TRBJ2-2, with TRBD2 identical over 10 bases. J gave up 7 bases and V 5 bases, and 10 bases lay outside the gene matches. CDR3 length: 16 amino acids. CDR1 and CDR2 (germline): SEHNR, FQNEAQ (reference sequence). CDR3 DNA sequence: TGTGCCAGCAGCGCCCCAGCGGGAGGGCCGAGCGGGGAGCTGTTTTTT. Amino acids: CASSAPAGGPSGELFF.

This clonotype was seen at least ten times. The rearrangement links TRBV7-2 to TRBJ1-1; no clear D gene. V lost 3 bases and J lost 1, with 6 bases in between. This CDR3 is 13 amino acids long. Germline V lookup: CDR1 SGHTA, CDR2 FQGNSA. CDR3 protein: CASSFPKNTEAFF. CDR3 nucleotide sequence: TGTGCCAGCAGCTTTCCCAAGAACACTGAAGCTTTCTTT.

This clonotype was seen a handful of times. In nucleotides, the CDR3 is TGTGCCAGCAGTACCACGACAGCCACTAATCAGCCCCAGCATTTT. It is translated as CASSTTTATNQPQHF. This rearrangement joins TRBV28 to TRBJ1-5; TRBD1 is a possible D gene (5 bases). The CDR3 runs to 15 residues. V was trimmed by 5 bases and J by 4 bases, leaving 15 bases between them. The germline CDR1 and CDR2 sequences are MDHEN and SYDVKM. Drawing the rest from reference TRBV28 and TRBJ1-5, the complete variable domain is DVKVTQSSRYLVKRTGEKVFLECVQDMDHENMFWYRQDPGLGLRLIYFSYDVKMKEKGDIPEGYSVSREKKERFSLILESASTNQTSMYLCASSTTTATNQPQHFGDGTRLSIL.

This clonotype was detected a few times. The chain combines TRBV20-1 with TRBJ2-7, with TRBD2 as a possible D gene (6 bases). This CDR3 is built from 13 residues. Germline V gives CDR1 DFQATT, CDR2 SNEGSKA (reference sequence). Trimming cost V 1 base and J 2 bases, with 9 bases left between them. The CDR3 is CSARALATYEQYF. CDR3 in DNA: TGCAGTGCTAGAGCGCTAGCGACCTACGAGCAGTACTTC.